The 5 T cell receptor beta chains below all came from one sample that was sequenced in a study of T cells in Graves' hyperthyroidism and ophthalmopathy. The investigators amplified TCR beta CDR3 regions from RNA transcripts. HTBI primers were used for first-round RT-PCR of the TCR CDR3. TCRdb redid the calling of the multiplex PCR reads with MiXCR, one entry per CDR3 protein. The repertoire has some 420,000 distinct CDR3 sequences, roughly 13% of them found once; the top ten carry 4% to 6.5%. The sample taken for sequencing was blood. Receptors were obtained from a woman aged 18-29 years with Graves' hyperthyroidism.

The sample holds many counts of this clonotype. This sequence joins TRBV20-1 and TRBJ1-1, with 7 bases lining up with TRBD1. This CDR3 is 14 amino acids long. Per the germline V gene, CDR1 is DFQATT and CDR2 is SNEGSKA (reference sequence). J lost 4 bases, V lost 6 bases, and 11 bases had no gene match. CDR3 in DNA: TGCAGTGCCATGGGACAGCATGTAAGCACTGAAGCTTTCTTT. This gives the protein CSAMGQHVSTEAFF.

This clonotype has a count of ten or more. The chain joins TRBV11-2 to TRBJ2-5; D assignment may be TRBD1 or TRBD2 (6 bases each). The CDR3 sequence is 15 residues long. The ends were cut back, 5 bases at V and 1 base at J, with 14 bases in the middle. CDR1 and CDR2 from the germline V gene are SGHAT and FQNNGV. DNA of the CDR3: TGTGCCAGCAGCCACAACGAGGGGGGCCAAGAGACCCAGTACTTC. Translation gives CASSHNEGGQETQYF.

This clonotype was observed at least ten times. The chain joins TRBV6-2 or TRBV6-3 to TRBJ2-7; 9 bases line up with TRBD2. Germline loops: CDR1 MNHEY, CDR2 SVGEGT. The V segment lost 0 bases and the J segment 4 bases; nucleotides outside the gene matches: 7. This CDR3 region has 16 residues. The CDR3 region has the DNA TGTGCCAGCAGTTACTCCCACTTAGCGGGAGAATACGAGCAGTACTTC. Translated: CASSYSHLAGEYEQYF.

This clonotype was seen ten or more times. The CDR3 spells CASSQGIGIEQFF. In DNA, the CDR3 is TGTGCCAGCTCACAGGGGATTGGTATTGAGCAGTTCTTC. V and J are TRBV18 and TRBJ2-1; maybe TRBD1 (5 bases). The V end lost 4 bases, the J end lost 9 bases, and 13 bases lay between the germline ends. There are 13 residues in the CDR3. Germline-derived CDR1 and CDR2 are KGHSH and LQKENI.

This clonotype was counted only a few times. The chain joins TRBV10-2 to TRBJ1-1; D is uncertain. This CDR3 has 12 residues. The V and J ends lost 5 bases and 4 bases respectively, with 8 bases between them. The germline gives CDR1 WSHSY, CDR2 SAAADI. The CDR3 loop reads CASSLPSTEAFF. CDR3 nucleotide sequence: TGCGCCAGCAGTTTGCCATCCACTGAAGCTTTCTTT.